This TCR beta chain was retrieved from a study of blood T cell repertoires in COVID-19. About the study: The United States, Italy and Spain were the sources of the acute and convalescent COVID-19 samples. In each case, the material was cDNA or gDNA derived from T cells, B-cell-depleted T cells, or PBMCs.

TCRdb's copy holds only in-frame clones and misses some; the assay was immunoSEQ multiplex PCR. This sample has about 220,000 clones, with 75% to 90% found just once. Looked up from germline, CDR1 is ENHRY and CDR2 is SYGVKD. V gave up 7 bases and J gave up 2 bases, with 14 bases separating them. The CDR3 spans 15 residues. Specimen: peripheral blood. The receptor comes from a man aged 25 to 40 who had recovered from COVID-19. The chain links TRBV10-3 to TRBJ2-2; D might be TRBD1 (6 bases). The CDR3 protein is CAITSGTPNTGELFF. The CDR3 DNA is TGTGCCATCACCTCCGGGACACCTAACACCGGGGAGCTGTTTTTT.